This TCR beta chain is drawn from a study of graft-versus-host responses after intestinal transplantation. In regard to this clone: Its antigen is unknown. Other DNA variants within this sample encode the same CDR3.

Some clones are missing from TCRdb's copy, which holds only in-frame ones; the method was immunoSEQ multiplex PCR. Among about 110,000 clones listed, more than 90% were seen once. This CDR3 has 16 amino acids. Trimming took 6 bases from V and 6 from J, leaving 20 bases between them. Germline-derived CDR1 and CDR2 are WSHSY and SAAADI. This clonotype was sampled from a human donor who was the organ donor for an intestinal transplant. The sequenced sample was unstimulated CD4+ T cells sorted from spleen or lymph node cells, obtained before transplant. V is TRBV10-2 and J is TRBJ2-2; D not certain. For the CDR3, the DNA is TGCGCCAGCAGCGCGCTGGGCCCTCGAAACCCCGGGGAGCTGTTTTTT. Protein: CASSALGPRNPGELFF.